The present T cell receptor (beta chain) was sequenced within a study of cytomegalovirus exposure and HLA in healthy donors. On the study more broadly: Of all 380 or so donors who were genotyped, about 80% belonged to the Caucasian-associated ancestry cluster.

A remark on this clone: The antigen is undetermined.

The CDR3 spans 15 residues. Germline CDR1 is MDHEN and CDR2 is SYDVKM. The V and J ends lost 5 bases and 6 bases respectively, with 16 bases between them. Study-wide results and limits: Reports credit the classifier with highly specific, highly sensitive diagnosis of cytomegalovirus status. In a later analysis, specific HLA alleles were associated with some 16,000 TCR beta sequences at a 0.05 false discovery rate.

It was with 60 Vbeta and 13 Jbeta primers that the PCR ran. Profiled with immunoSEQ multiplex PCR; TCRdb holds only in-frame clones, not every one. The table has 150,000 to 250,000 clones, around three quarters seen once. This chain joins TRBV28 and TRBJ2-2, with a tentative D call TRBD1 (7 bases). The TCR originated in a man aged 25-45 years in good health and CMV-seronegative. The sequencing input was PBMCs. CDR3 sequence: CASSPTGRDAGELFF. DNA of the CDR3: TGTGCCAGCAGTCCGACAGGGCGGGACGCCGGGGAGCTGTTTTTT.